Listed below are T cell receptor beta chains from one sample, sequenced in a study of T cell responses to AZD1222 COVID-19 vaccine. Assay used: immunoSEQ multiplex PCR; TCRdb lists only in-frame clones, some missing. The sample records around 100,000 clones, around 87% being singletons. The sequencing here drew on peripheral blood, taken on day 0 of MenACWY control vaccination. These receptors came from an adult in good health. Each CDR3 is given with its conserved first and last residue. D genes are given only for firm matches. Rows may omit the clone size; those that give it use once, few, many or a size class.

abundance	j_gene	d_gene	v_gene	CDR3nt	CDR3aa
-	TRBJ1-1	-	TRBV2	TGTGCCAGCAGTGAAGGGAACAGGGTAAACGCTGAAGCTTTCTTT	CASSEGNRVNAEAFF
-	TRBJ1-2	-	TRBV7-2	TGTGCCAGCAGCTACACCCCCCCGGCCCTCAATAAGGGCTACACCTTC	CASSYTPPALNKGYTF
few	TRBJ1-1	-	TRBV11-2	TGTGCCAGCAGCTTAGATTACCGAAAGTTCGAAGCTTTCTTT	CASSLDYRKFEAFF
-	TRBJ1-1	-	TRBV4-3	TGCGCCAGCAGCCAATTGGGGGGGTCCGATGAAGCTTTCTTT	CASSQLGGSDEAFF
-	TRBJ2-2	-	TRBV7-9	TGTGCCAGCAGCAACAGTAGAAAAGGATACACCGGGGAGCTGTTTTTT	CASSNSRKGYTGELFF
once	TRBJ1-5	-	TRBV18	TGTGCCAGCTCACCACCCCGGCAGCCCCAGCATTTT	CASSPPRQPQHF
-	TRBJ1-4	TRBD1	TRBV9	TGTGCCAGCAGCGCCTCTGGGACAGATGAAAAACTGTTTTTT	CASSASGTDEKLFF
-	TRBJ2-3	TRBD2	TRBV18	TGTGCCAGCTCACCTCTCCATGTAGCGGGGAGCACAGATACGCAGTATTTT	CASSPLHVAGSTDTQYF
-	TRBJ2-7	-	TRBV19	TGTGCCAGTAGTATAGGCCCCTTGGCATCCTACGAGCAGTACTTC	CASSIGPLASYEQYF
-	TRBJ2-2	-	TRBV11-2	TGTGCCAGCAGCTCCCGTGGGGTGGCGGGGACCGGGGAGCTGTTTTTT	CASSSRGVAGTGELFF
-	TRBJ2-7	TRBD1	TRBV4-1	TGCGCCAGCTCCCCAGGGGGCTCCCCCTACGAGCAGTACTTC	CASSPGGSPYEQYF
-	TRBJ1-1	-	TRBV10-3	TGTGCCATCAGTGAGTCGAATTCAGGGAGGTCTGAAGCTTTCTTT	CAISESNSGRSEAFF
-	TRBJ2-1	-	TRBV7-9	TGTGCCAGCAGCCCGACAGGCAATGAGCAGTTCTTC	CASSPTGNEQFF
-	TRBJ2-6	-	TRBV6-2/TRBV6-3	TGTGCCAGCAGCCCCTGGGACACCGACCGGGAGGCCAACGTCCTGACTTTC	CASSPWDTDREANVLTF
-	TRBJ1-3	-	TRBV2	TGTGCCAGCAGTGACCCCCGGGAGGGATATTCTGGAAACACCATATATTTT	CASSDPREGYSGNTIYF
once	TRBJ2-4	TRBD2	TRBV5-1	TGCGCCAGCAGCTTGGGGGGGACTAGCAGTATGATGCGGTACTTC	CASSLGGTSSMMRYF
-	TRBJ2-5	-	TRBV14	TGTGCCAGCAGCCCGTCTCGAGAGACCCAGTACTTC	CASSPSRETQYF
-	TRBJ1-5	-	TRBV19	TGTGCCAGTACCAGGGGAGACAATCAGCCCCAGCATTTT	CASTRGDNQPQHF
-	TRBJ1-1	-	TRBV3-1/TRBV3-2	TGTGCCAGCAGCCGGGAGGACACCCTCGGGGAAGCTTTCTTT	CASSREDTLGEAFF
-	TRBJ1-1	-	TRBV6-6	TGTGCCAGCAGCCCGGGGACGGGTCCTCCGGACACTGAAGCTTTCTTT	CASSPGTGPPDTEAFF
-	TRBJ2-5	-	TRBV29-1	TGCAGCGTCCCCAGGGGCGCAGAGCGAGAGACCCAGTACTTC	CSVPRGAERETQYF
-	TRBJ1-3	-	TRBV6-1	TGTGCCAGCAGTGAATCGGGGGCTGGAAACACCATATATTTT	CASSESGAGNTIYF
-	TRBJ1-1	-	TRBV28	TGTGCCAGCAGGACCCCGAACACTGAAGCTTTCTTT	CASRTPNTEAFF
-	TRBJ1-6	-	TRBV23-1	TGCGCCAGCATTGACGGACAAGCGGGGTATAATTCACCCCTCCACTTT	CASIDGQAGYNSPLHF
-	TRBJ2-5	-	TRBV6-5	TGTGCCATTCTACAGGGCCAAGAGACCCAGTACTTC	CAILQGQETQYF
-	TRBJ1-2	-	TRBV6-1	TGTGCCGGCAGTGACCCTAACAGGGTAGTGGGTAAAGGCTACACCTTC	CAGSDPNRVVGKGYTF
-	TRBJ2-2	-	TRBV5-1	TGCGCCAGCAGCTCAGGACTGGACACCGGGGAGCTGTTTTTT	CASSSGLDTGELFF
-	TRBJ2-3	-	TRBV5-5	TGTGCCAGCAGTTCCGGGGGCACAGATACGCAGTATTTT	CASSSGGTDTQYF
-	TRBJ2-1	-	TRBV10-3	TGTGCCATCGCGGGAACCCTCTACAATGAGCAGTTCTTC	CAIAGTLYNEQFF
-	TRBJ1-6	-	TRBV7-6	TGTGCCAGCAGCCTCCTAGGGGGTAACGAGGGAAATTCACCCCTCCACTTT	CASSLLGGNEGNSPLHF
-	TRBJ1-4	TRBD1	TRBV15	TGTGCCACCAGCAGGGCGACAGGGAATGAAAAACTGTTTTTT	CATSRATGNEKLFF
-	TRBJ2-5	-	TRBV15	TGTGCCACCAGCAGAGATCTGGGCAGGGGAGAGACCCAGTACTTC	CATSRDLGRGETQYF